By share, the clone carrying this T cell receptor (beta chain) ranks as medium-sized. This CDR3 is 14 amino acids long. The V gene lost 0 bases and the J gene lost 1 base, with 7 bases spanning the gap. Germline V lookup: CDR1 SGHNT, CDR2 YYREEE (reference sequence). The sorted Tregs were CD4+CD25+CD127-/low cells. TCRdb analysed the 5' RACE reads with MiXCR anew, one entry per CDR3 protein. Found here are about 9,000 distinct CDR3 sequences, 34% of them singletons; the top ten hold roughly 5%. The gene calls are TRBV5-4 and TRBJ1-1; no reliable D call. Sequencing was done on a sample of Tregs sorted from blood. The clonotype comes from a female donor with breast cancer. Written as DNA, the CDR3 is TGTGCCAGCAGCTTGGGGTTCGGGAACACTGAAGCTTTCTTT. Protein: CASSLGFGNTEAFF.